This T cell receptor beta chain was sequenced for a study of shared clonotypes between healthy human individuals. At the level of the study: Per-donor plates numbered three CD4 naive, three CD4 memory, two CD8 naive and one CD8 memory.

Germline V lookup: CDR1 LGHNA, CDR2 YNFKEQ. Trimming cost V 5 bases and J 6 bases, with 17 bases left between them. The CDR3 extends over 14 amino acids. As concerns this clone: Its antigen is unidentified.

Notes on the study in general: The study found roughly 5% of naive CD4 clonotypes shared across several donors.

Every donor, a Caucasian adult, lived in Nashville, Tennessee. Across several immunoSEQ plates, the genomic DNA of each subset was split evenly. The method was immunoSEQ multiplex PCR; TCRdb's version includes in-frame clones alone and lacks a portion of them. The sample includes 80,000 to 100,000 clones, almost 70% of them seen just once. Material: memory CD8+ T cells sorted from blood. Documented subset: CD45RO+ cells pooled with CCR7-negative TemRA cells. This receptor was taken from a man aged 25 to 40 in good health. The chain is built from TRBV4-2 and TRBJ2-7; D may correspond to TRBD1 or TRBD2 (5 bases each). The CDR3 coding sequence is TGTGCCAGCAGCTGGGACCCCCATGAGGGCGAGCAGTACTTC. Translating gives CASSWDPHEGEQYF.